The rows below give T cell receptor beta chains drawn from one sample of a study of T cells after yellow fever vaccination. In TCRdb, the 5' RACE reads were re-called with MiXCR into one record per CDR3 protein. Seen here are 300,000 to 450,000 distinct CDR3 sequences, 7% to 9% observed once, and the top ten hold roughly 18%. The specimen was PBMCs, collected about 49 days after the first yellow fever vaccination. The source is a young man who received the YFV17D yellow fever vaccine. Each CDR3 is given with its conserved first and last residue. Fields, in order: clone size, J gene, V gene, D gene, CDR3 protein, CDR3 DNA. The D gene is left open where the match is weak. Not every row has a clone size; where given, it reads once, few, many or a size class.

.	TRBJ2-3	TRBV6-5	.	CASSYPREGSSTDTQYF	TGTGCCAGCAGTTACCCCAGAGAAGGGTCTAGCACAGATACGCAGTATTTT
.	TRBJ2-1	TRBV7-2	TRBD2	CASSLGREGWQFF	TGTGCCAGCAGCTTAGGACGGGAGGGCTGGCAGTTCTTC
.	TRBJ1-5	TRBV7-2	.	CASSIGPGVYQPQHF	TGTGCCAGCAGCATAGGACCGGGGGTTTATCAGCCCCAGCATTTT
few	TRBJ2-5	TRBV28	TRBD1	CASSFAGGLETQYF	TGTGCCAGCAGTTTCGCAGGGGGTTTGGAGACCCAGTACTTC
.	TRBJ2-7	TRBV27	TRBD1	CASSFVSQGVYEQYF	TGTGCCAGCAGTTTTGTCAGTCAGGGGGTCTACGAGCAGTACTTC
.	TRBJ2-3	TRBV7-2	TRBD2	CASSLASSGALDTQYF	TGTGCCAGCAGCTTAGCGTCTAGCGGGGCGCTAGATACGCAGTATTTT
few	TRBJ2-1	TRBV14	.	CASSQDYAGFSYNEQFF	TGTGCCAGCAGCCAAGATTACGCGGGGTTCTCCTACAATGAGCAGTTCTTC
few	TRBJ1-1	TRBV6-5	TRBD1	CASSYLFSGGDEAFF	TGTGCCAGCAGTTACCTGTTCTCAGGGGGAGATGAAGCTTTCTTT
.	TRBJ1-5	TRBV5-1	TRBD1	CASSWTGGDQPQHF	TGCGCCAGCAGCTGGACAGGGGGGGATCAGCCCCAGCATTTT
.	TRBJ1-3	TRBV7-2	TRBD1	CASSTVTGLSGNTIYF	TGTGCCAGCAGCACGGTGACAGGGCTCTCTGGAAACACCATATATTTT
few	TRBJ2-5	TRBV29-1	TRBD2	CSVGSSGGVETQYF	TGCAGCGTTGGGTCTAGCGGGGGGGTAGAGACCCAGTACTTC
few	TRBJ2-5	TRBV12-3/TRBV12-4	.	CASSSTVGDKTQYF	TGTGCCAGCAGCTCGACGGTGGGCGACAAGACCCAGTACTTC
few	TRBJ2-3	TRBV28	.	CASTPGSEFDTQYF	TGTGCCAGCACCCCAGGGTCCGAGTTTGATACGCAGTATTTT
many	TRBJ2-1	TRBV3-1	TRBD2	CASSQAGSGGSYNEQFF	TGTGCCAGCAGCCAGGCCGGCAGCGGGGGCTCCTACAATGAGCAGTTCTTC
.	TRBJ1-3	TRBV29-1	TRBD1	CSVTKGADNTIYF	TGCAGCGTTACGAAGGGGGCGGATAACACCATATATTTT
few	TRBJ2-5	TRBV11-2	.	CASSPQVAAAGLAQYF	TGTGCCAGCAGCCCCCAAGTCGCAGCGGCGGGTTTGGCCCAGTACTTC
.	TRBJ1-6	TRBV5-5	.	CASSLGVFTPLHF	TGTGCCAGCAGCTTGGGAGTTTTTACACCCCTCCACTTT
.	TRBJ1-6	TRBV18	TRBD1	CASSPQGQQGSPLHF	TGTGCCAGCTCACCACAGGGACAGCAAGGTTCACCCCTCCACTTT
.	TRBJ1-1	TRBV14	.	CASSWAVNTEAFF	TGTGCCAGCAGCTGGGCTGTGAACACTGAAGCTTTCTTT
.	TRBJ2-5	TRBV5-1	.	CASSPRLANPSWETQYF	TGCGCCAGCAGCCCCAGATTAGCAAACCCGAGTTGGGAGACCCAGTACTTC
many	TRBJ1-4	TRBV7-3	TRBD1	CASSLLTGEDEKLFF	TGTGCCAGCAGCTTACTCACAGGGGAGGATGAAAAACTGTTTTTT
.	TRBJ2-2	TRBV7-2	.	CASSFVGGPGELFF	TGTGCCAGCAGCTTTGTGGGTGGACCCGGGGAGCTGTTTTTT
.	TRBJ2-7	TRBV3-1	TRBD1	CASSPGTGGNYEQYF	TGTGCCAGCAGCCCTGGGACAGGGGGCAATTACGAGCAGTACTTC
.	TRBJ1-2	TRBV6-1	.	CASRENREVYTF	TGTGCCAGCAGAGAGAACAGGGAGGTCTACACCTTC
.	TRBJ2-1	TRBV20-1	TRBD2	CSAPIPGLETREQFF	TGCAGTGCTCCTATCCCGGGACTAGAGACCAGGGAGCAGTTCTTC